This TCR beta chain was profiled in a study of cytomegalovirus exposure and HLA in healthy donors. In germline, CDR1 is MNHEY, CDR2 SMNVEV (reference sequence). Trimming at V came to 5 bases and at J to 3 bases, leaving 10 bases not matched to a gene. The CDR3 loop spans 15 amino acids. The assay was immunoSEQ multiplex PCR, and TCRdb's table has in-frame clones only and misses some. Of nearly 200,000 clones in the sample, around 80% are singletons; the top ten hold under 15%. The chain couples TRBV27 to TRBJ2-7, with 7 bases lining up with TRBD2. The sequence was obtained from a woman between 25 and 40 years old in good health and CMV-seropositive. Input material: PBMCs. CDR3 loop: CASSLKRDSDYEQYF. CDR3 coding DNA: TGTGCCAGCAGTCTGAAGCGGGATTCGGACTACGAGCAGTACTTC.